The rows below give T cell receptor beta chains drawn from one sample of a study of molecular identifiers for immune sequencing clone quantification. TCRdb itself ran the PCR reads through MiXCR, one entry per CDR3 protein. The sample carries around 300,000 distinct CDR3 sequences, roughly a quarter recorded once. Specimen: naive CD8+ T cells from blood, with Jurkat cell RNA spiked in. These receptors were taken from a human donor in good health. Some libraries in this study had Jurkat cell RNA spiked in. Each CDR3 is given with its conserved first and last residue. The order of the fields is V gene, D gene, clone size, J gene, CDR3 DNA, CDR3 protein. The D gene is left open where the match is weak. A row's size may be missing; if present it is once, few, many or a size class.

>TRBV4-3|TRBD2|NA|TRBJ2-7
TGCGCCAGCAGCCAAGTTGGGGGGGTTAAGTACTTC
CASSQVGGVKYF
>TRBV5-4|NA|many|TRBJ1-1
TGTGCCAGCAGCTTGGGATGGCGACAGGTCAATGAAGCTTTCTTT
CASSLGWRQVNEAFF
>TRBV2|NA|NA|TRBJ1-4
TGTGCCAGTGACGCAATTCATAATGAAAAACTGTTTTTT
CASDAIHNEKLFF
>TRBV7-9|TRBD2|many|TRBJ2-3
TGTGCCAGCAGCTTAGCGTTACTAGCGGTTACAGATACGCAGTATTTT
CASSLALLAVTDTQYF
>TRBV7-6|NA|few|TRBJ1-1
TGTGCCAGCAGCTTAGGGTGGGGGTCAGACTCTGAAGCTTTCTTT
CASSLGWGSDSEAFF
>TRBV27|NA|few|TRBJ1-6
TGTGCCAGCAAGCTCTGGGTCTCCTATAATTCACCCCTCCACTTT
CASKLWVSYNSPLHF
>TRBV6-5|TRBD2|few|TRBJ2-1
TGTGCCAGCAGTATCGGGACTAGTGCCTACAATGAGCAGTTCTTC
CASSIGTSAYNEQFF
>TRBV11-2|NA|many|TRBJ2-1
TGTGCCAGCAGCTTACTGGGAGACAATGAGCAGTTCTTC
CASSLLGDNEQFF
>TRBV24-1|NA|NA|TRBJ2-3
TGTGCCACCAGTGATTTAGGGGGAGATACACAGTATTTT
CATSDLGGDTQYF
>TRBV3-1|NA|NA|TRBJ1-1
TGTGCCAGCAGCCAAGATTTCGGGGGTTATACTGAAGCTTTCTTT
CASSQDFGGYTEAFF
>TRBV7-2|TRBD2|once|TRBJ2-1
TGTGCCCGCCGGGGGACTAGCGGGGGGGCCAATGAGCAGTTCTTC
CARRGTSGGANEQFF
>TRBV7-2|TRBD2|many|TRBJ2-7
TGTGCCAGCAGCTCCGACCCTAGCGGGCTCTACGAGCAGTACTTC
CASSSDPSGLYEQYF
>TRBV5-1|NA|NA|TRBJ1-1
TGCGCCCGCAGCGGGGGGGGGCAAGGGTCTGAAGCTTTCTTT
CARSGGGQGSEAFF
>TRBV5-1|NA|many|TRBJ1-1
TGCGCCAGCAGCCCAGGGACCGGGATAAATGAAGCTTTCTTT
CASSPGTGINEAFF
>TRBV11-2|TRBD1|NA|TRBJ2-7
TGTGCCAGCAGCCTGGGACAGGACTACAAGCAGTACTTC
CASSLGQDYKQYF
>TRBV15|TRBD1|few|TRBJ1-1
TGTGCCACCAGCAGAAATACGAGGGGGCCACCGAACACTGAAGCTTTCTTT
CATSRNTRGPPNTEAFF
>TRBV28|NA|many|TRBJ1-5
TGTGCCAGCACGGGGATCAATCAGCCCCAGCATTTT
CASTGINQPQHF
>TRBV28|NA|many|TRBJ1-1
TGTGCCAGCAGGGGGGCGACTGAAGCTTTCTTT
CASRGATEAFF
>TRBV5-6|NA|many|TRBJ1-1
TGTGCCAGCAGCTTGGGGGGAGGACCCCCCACTGAAGCTTTCTTT
CASSLGGGPPTEAFF
>TRBV2|NA|few|TRBJ1-5
TGTGCCAGCAGTGTAGTCGATAGCAATCAGCCCCAGCATTTT
CASSVVDSNQPQHF
>TRBV4-1|TRBD1|few|TRBJ1-5
TGCGCCAGCAGCCAAGATCCAGGGGGCTATGATCCCCAGCATTTT
CASSQDPGGYDPQHF
>TRBV5-1|NA|NA|TRBJ2-7
TGCGCCAGCAGCGTGGCCGCTACCCCTGCGGACGAGCGGTACTTC
CASSVAATPADERYF
>TRBV7-9|NA|many|TRBJ2-5
TGTGCCAGCAGCTTAGCGCATAGTAGCGACCCAGAGAAAGAGACCCAGTACTTC
CASSLAHSSDPEKETQYF
>TRBV19|TRBD1|NA|TRBJ1-1
TGTGCCAGTAGTCCAGACAGGGACCTTCTAACGACTGCTTTCTTT
CASSPDRDLLTTAFF
>TRBV7-9|TRBD1|many|TRBJ2-7
TGTGCCAGCAGCCACGGACAGGGCCTCTCCTACGAGCAGTACTTC
CASSHGQGLSYEQYF
>TRBV20-1|TRBD2|few|TRBJ2-1
TGCAGTGCTAGGCTACTAGCGGGAGGGGATGAGCAGTTCTTC
CSARLLAGGDEQFF
>TRBV4-1|NA|NA|TRBJ2-1
TGCGCCAGCAGCCAAGGCTGGGGCTTTTATAATGAGCAGTTCTTC
CASSQGWGFYNEQFF
>TRBV7-9|TRBD1|many|TRBJ2-7
TGTGCCAGCAGCTCAGACCCACAGGGGGCCTCCTACGAGCAGTACTTC
CASSSDPQGASYEQYF